This T cell receptor (beta chain) was observed in a study of T cells in tumors after PD-1 blockade. The protocol was immunoSEQ multiplex PCR, while the TCRdb copy is restricted to in-frame clones and leaves out a portion. The table includes approximately 48,000 clones, about 85% detected once. The CDR3 sequence is 14 residues long. Trimming took off 7 bases at V and 0 bases at J, with 10 bases between the two ends. Germline CDR1 MNHEY, CDR2 SVGAGI. This chain links TRBV6-5 with TRBJ1-5; D is unresolved. The sequence was obtained from a human donor with basal cell carcinoma. Sequenced here: PBMCs, sampled before anti-PD-1 treatment. The CDR3 is CASKSRDSNQPQHF. CDR3 nucleotide sequence: TGTGCCAGCAAGAGCCGGGATAGCAATCAGCCCCAGCATTTT.